The subject of this entry is one TCR beta chain. Per the original data handling: Amplification from reference gene primers served as the basis for estimated nucleated cell counts. Profiling relied on immunoSEQ multiplex PCR, and the TCRdb table lists in-frame clones only, not all of them. D and trimming come from the DNA, and the V and J calls and clone size come from that table. The sample has some 150,000 clones; 85% to 90% are singletons. Germline V lookup: CDR1 DFQATT, CDR2 SNEGSKA (reference sequence). The CDR3 runs to 15 residues. Trimming removed 3 bases from V and 6 bases from J; junction bases left unmatched: 12. This sample is drawn from a study of blood T cell repertoires in COVID-19. Study context: Donors in the United States, Italy and Spain gave samples during acute or convalescent COVID-19. PBMCs, B-cell-depleted T cells, or T cells were the source of the cDNA or gDNA that made up the material.

The sequenced sample consisted of peripheral blood. The rearrangement links TRBV20-1 to TRBJ2-7; 9 bases fit TRBD1. The origin of this receptor is a woman aged 35 to 49 with acute or convalescent COVID-19. CDR3 nucleotides: TGCAGTGCTAGTGGACCCGACAGGGGGTCGCTCGAGCAGTACTTC. This sequence encodes CSASGPDRGSLEQYF.